Given below is one T cell receptor beta chain in context. Profiling relied on immunoSEQ multiplex PCR, and the TCRdb table lists in-frame clones only, not all of them. The sample contains 520,000 or so clones, about four fifths of which appear only once. Adult donors, all healthy and HIV-negative, had no recent acute infections or vaccinations. The entry originates in a study of shared clonotypes between healthy human individuals. From germline, CDR1 is SGHTA and CDR2 FQGTGA. This CDR3 contains 15 residues. The V gene lost 2 bases and the J gene lost 0 bases, with 7 bases spanning the gap. The origin of this receptor is a woman aged 35 to 49 in good health. Some clones in this sample may be carry-over from other donors' samples. Specimen: PBMCs. The V call is TRBV7-3, the J call TRBJ2-2; tentatively, D is TRBD2 (6 bases). CDR3 loop: CASSLVAANTGELFF. The CDR3 coding sequence is TGTGCCAGCAGCTTAGTAGCGGCGAACACCGGGGAGCTGTTTTTT.